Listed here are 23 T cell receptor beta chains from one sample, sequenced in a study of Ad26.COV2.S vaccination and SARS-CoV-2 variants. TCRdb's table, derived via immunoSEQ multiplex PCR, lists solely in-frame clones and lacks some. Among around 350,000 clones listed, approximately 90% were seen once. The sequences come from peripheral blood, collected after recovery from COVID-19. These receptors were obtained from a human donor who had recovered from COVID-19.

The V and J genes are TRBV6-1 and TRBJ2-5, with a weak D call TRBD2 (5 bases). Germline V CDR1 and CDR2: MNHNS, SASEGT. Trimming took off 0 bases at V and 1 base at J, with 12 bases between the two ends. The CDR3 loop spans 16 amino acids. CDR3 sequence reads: CASSEASGILQETQYF. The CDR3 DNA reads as TGTGCCAGCAGTGAAGCGTCGGGAATCCTCCAAGAGACCCAGTACTTC.

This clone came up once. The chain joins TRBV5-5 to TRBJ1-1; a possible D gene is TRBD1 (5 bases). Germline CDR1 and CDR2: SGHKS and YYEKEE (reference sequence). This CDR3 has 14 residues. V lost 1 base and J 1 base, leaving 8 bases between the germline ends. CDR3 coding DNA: TGTGCCAGCAGCTTGTTCGGGGCGAACACTGAAGCTTTCTTT. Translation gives CASSLFGANTEAFF.

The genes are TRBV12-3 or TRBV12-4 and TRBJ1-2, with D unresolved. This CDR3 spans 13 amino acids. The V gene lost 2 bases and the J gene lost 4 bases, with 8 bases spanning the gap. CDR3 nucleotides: TGTGCCAGCAGTTTATCCGGAATCTATGGCTACACCTTC. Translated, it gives CASSLSGIYGYTF.

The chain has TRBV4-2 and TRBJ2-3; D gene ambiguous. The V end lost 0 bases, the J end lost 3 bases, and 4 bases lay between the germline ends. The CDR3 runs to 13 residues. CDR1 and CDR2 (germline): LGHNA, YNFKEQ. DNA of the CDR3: TGTGCCAGCAGCCAAGATTGGACAGATACGCAGTATTTT. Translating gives CASSQDWTDTQYF.

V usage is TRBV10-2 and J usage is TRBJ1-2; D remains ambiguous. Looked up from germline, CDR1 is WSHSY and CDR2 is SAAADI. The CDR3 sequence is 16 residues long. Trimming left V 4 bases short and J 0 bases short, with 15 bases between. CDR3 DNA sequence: TGCGCCAGCAGTGTCGGGTCCCCTCCAGCTAACTATGGCTACACCTTC. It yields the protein CASSVGSPPANYGYTF.

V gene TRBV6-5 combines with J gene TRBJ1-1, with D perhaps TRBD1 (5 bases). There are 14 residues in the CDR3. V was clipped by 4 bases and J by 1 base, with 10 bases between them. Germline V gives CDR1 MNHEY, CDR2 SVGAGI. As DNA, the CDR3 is TGTGCCAGCAGTTCCGACAGACAGAACACTGAAGCTTTCTTT. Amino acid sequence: CASSSDRQNTEAFF.

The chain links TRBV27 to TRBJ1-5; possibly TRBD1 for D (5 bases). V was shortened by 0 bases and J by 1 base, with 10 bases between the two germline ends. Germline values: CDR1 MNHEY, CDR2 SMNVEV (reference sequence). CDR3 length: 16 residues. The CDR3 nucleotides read TGTGCCAGCAGTTTATCGGGAGACAGAAGCAATCAGCCCCAGCATTTT. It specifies CASSLSGDRSNQPQHF.

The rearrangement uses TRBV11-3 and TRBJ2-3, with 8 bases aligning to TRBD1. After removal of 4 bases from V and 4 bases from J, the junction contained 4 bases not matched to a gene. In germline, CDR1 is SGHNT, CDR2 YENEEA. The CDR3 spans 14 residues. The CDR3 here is CASSSPGGPDTQYF. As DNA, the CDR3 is TGTGCCAGCAGCTCCCCAGGGGGCCCAGATACGCAGTATTTT.

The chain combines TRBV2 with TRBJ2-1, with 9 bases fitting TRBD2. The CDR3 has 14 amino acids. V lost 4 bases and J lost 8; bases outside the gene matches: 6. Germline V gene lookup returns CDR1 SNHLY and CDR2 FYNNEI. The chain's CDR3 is CASSGGGASDEQFF. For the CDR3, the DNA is TGTGCCAGCAGTGGCGGGGGGGCCTCCGATGAGCAGTTCTTC.

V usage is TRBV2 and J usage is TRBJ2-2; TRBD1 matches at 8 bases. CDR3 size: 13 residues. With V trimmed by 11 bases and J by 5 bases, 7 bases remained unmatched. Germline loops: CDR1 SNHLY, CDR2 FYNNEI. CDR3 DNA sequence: TGTGCCGGAGGACAGGGTGGTACCGGGGAGCTGTTTTTT. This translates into CAGGQGGTGELFF. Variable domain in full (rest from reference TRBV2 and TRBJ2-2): EPEVTQTPSHQVTQMGQEVILRCVPISNHLYFYWYRQILGQKVEFLVSFYNNEISEKSEIFDDQFSVERPDGSNFTLKIRSTKLEDSAMYFCAGGQGGTGELFFGEGSRLTVL.

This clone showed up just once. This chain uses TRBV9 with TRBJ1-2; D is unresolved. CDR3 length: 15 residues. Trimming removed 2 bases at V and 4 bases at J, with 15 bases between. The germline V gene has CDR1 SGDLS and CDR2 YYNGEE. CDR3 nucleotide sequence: TGTGCCAGCAGCGTGAGAAATTCGGGCCGCTATGGCTACACCTTC. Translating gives CASSVRNSGRYGYTF. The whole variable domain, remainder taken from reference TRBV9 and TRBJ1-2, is DSGVTQTPKHLITATGQRVTLRCSPRSGDLSVYWYQQSLDQGLQFLIQYYNGEERAKGNILERFSAQQFPDLHSELNLSSLELGDSALYFCASSVRNSGRYGYTFGSGTRLTVV.

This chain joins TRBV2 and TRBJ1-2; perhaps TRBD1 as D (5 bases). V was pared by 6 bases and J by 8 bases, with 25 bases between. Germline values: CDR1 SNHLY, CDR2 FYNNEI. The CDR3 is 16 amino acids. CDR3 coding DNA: TGTGCCAGCAGGGAGACCGGGACCGGTCTTTTGGGGGGCTACACCTTC. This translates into CASRETGTGLLGGYTF.

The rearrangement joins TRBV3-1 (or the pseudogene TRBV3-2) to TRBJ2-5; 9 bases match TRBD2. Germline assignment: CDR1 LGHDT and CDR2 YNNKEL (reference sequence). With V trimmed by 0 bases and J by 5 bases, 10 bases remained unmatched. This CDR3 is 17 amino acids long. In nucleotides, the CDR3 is TGTGCCAGCAGCCAAGATAGGGGAGCGGGGGGACCGGAGACCCAGTACTTC. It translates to CASSQDRGAGGPETQYF.

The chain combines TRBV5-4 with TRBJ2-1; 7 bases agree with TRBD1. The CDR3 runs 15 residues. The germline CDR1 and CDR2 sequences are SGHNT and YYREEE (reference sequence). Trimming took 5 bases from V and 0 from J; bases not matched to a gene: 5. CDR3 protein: CASRPGQDSYNEQFF. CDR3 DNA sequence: TGTGCCAGCAGACCAGGACAGGACTCCTACAATGAGCAGTTCTTC.

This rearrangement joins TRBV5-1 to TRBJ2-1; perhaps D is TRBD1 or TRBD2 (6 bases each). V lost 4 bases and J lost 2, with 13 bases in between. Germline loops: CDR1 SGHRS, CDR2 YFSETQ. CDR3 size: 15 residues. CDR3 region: CASSPGGGTYNEQFF. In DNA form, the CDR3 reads TGCGCCAGCAGCCCCGGAGGGGGGACCTACAATGAGCAGTTCTTC.

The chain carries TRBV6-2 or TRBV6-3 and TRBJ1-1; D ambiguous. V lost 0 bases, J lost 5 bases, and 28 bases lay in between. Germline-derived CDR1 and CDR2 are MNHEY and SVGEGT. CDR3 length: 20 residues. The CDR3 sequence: CASSYSSWMKYVFGVTEAFF. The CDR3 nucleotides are TGTGCCAGCAGTTACTCGAGTTGGATGAAGTACGTCTTTGGGGTTACTGAAGCTTTCTTT.

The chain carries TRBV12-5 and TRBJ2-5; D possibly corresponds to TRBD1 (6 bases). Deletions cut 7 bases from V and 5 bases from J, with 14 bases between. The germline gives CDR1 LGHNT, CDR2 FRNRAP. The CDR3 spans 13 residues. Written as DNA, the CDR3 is TGTGCTAGTGCCATCAGGGGCACCGAGACCCAGTACTTC. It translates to CASAIRGTETQYF. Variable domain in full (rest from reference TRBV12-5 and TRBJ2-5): DARVTQTPRHKVTEMGQEVTMRCQPILGHNTVFWYRQTMMQGLELLAYFRNRAPLDDSGMPKDRFSAEMPDATLATLKIQPSEPRDSAVYFCASAIRGTETQYFGPGTRLLVL.

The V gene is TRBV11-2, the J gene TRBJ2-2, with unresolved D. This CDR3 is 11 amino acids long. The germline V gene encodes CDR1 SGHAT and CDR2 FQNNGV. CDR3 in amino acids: CATSENGELFF. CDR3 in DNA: TGTGCTACAAGCGAAAACGGGGAGCTGTTTTTT.

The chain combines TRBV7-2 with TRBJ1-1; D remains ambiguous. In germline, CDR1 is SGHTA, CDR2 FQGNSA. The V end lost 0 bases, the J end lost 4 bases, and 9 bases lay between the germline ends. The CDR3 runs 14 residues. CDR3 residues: CASSLAHRGTEAFF. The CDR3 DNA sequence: TGTGCCAGCAGCTTAGCGCATCGAGGCACTGAAGCTTTCTTT.

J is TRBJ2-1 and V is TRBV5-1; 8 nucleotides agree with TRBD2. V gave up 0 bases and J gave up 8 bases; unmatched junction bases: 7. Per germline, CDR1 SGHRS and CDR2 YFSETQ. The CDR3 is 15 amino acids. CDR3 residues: CASSLGWTSTDEQFF. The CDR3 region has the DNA TGCGCCAGCAGCTTGGGTTGGACTAGCACCGATGAGCAGTTCTTC.

The CDR3 sequence: CASGFTRDLRKSNSSPEAFF. CDR3 DNA sequence: TGTGCTAGTGGTTTCACCCGGGACCTCAGAAAGTCTAACAGTTCGCCTGAAGCTTTCTTT. The chain has TRBV12-5 and TRBJ1-1; TRBD1 is a possible D gene (5 bases). The germline V and J ends were trimmed by 3 bases and 6 bases, with 32 bases remaining between them. The CDR3 is 20 residues long. Germline V lookup: CDR1 LGHNT, CDR2 FRNRAP.

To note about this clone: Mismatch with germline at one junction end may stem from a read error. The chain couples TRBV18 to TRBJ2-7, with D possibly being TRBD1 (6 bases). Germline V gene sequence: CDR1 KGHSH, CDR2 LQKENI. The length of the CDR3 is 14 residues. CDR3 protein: CASSPQGRDYEQYF. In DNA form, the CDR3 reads TGTGCCAGCTCTCCACAGGGCCGAGACTACGAGCAGTACTTC.

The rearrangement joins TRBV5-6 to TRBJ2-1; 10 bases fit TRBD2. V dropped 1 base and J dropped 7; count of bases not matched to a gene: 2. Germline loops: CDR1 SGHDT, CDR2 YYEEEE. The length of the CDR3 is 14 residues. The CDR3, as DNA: TGTGCCAGCAGCTTGCTAGCGGGGGAAAATGAGCAGTTCTTC. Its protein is CASSLLAGENEQFF.